What follows are 25 T cell receptor beta chains derived from one specimen sequenced in a study of shared clonotypes between healthy human individuals. Produced via immunoSEQ multiplex PCR; TCRdb's table is partial and in-frame only. This table has a few hundred thousand clones, around 78% appearing once. The source material was PBMCs. All receptors derive from a woman aged 40 to 50 in good health. Some clones in this sample may be carry-over from other donors' samples.

The gene calls are TRBV30 and TRBJ1-5; D is uncertain. This CDR3 has 14 residues. V lost 0 bases to trimming and J lost 3 bases, with 9 bases between them. Looked up from germline, CDR1 is GTSNPN and CDR2 is SVGIG (reference sequence). CDR3 sequence (DNA): TGTGCCTGGAGTGTACTACAGAACAATCAGCCCCAGCATTTT. Residues: CAWSVLQNNQPQHF.

The genes are TRBV7-2 and TRBJ2-3, with 9 bases aligning to TRBD2. The CDR3 extends over 16 amino acids. Germline V gene data show CDR1 as SGHTA and CDR2 as FQGNSA. The ends lost 1 base at V and 5 bases at J; junction bases unmatched: 7. CDR3 amino acids: CASSLDGGGGGDTQYF. For the CDR3, the DNA is TGTGCCAGCAGCTTAGATGGCGGCGGGGGGGGAGATACGCAGTATTTT.

CDR3 sequence: CATSRDLARTVVGYTF. For the CDR3, the DNA is TGTGCCACCAGCAGAGATCTTGCCCGGACAGTTGTAGGCTACACCTTC. The rearrangement joins TRBV15 to TRBJ1-2; D might be TRBD1 (6 bases). Germline V gives CDR1 LNHNV, CDR2 YYDKDF (reference sequence). The CDR3 has 16 residues. V gave up 0 bases and J gave up 8 bases, with 19 bases separating them.

This clone was seen just once. The gene calls are TRBV7-9 and TRBJ2-4; possibly TRBD1 for D (5 bases). V lost 5 bases and J 11 bases, leaving 16 bases between the germline ends. The germline V gene encodes CDR1 SEHNR and CDR2 FQNEAQ (reference sequence). The CDR3 is made up of 13 amino acids. CDR3 amino acids: CASSPLTASLQYF. CDR3 in DNA: TGTGCCAGCAGCCCCCTGACAGCCTCACTTCAGTACTTC.

The genes are TRBV11-1 and TRBJ2-3; D possibly corresponds to TRBD2 (5 bases). CDR1 and CDR2 from the germline V gene are SGHAT and FQDESV (reference sequence). Trimming left V 4 bases short and J 6 bases short, with 17 bases between. The CDR3 consists of 15 residues. CDR3 region: CASSSDSQISDTQYF. CDR3 bases: TGTGCCAGCAGCTCGGACTCCCAAATCTCCGATACGCAGTATTTT.

This clone was seen just once. The V and J genes are TRBV18 and TRBJ2-3; D is possibly TRBD1 (6 bases). The CDR3 has 16 amino acids. The V and J ends lost 5 bases and 3 bases respectively, with 18 bases between them. Germline CDR1 and CDR2: KGHSH and LQKENI. The CDR3 protein is CASSSSQGIVTDTQYF. The DNA for the CDR3 is TGTGCCAGCTCAAGCTCACAGGGTATCGTAACAGATACGCAGTATTTT.

The rearrangement joins TRBV2 to TRBJ2-2; 8 nucleotides line up with TRBD2. Trimming took 7 bases from V and 6 from J; bases not matched to a gene: 1. This CDR3 is 12 amino acids long. CDR1 and CDR2 from the germline V gene are SNHLY and FYNNEI. This CDR3 reads CASNSGAGELFF. CDR3 in DNA: TGTGCCAGCAATAGCGGGGCCGGGGAGCTGTTTTTT.

The V call is TRBV18, the J call TRBJ2-2; D may be TRBD1 or TRBD2 (5 bases each). CDR1 and CDR2 (germline): KGHSH, LQKENI. Deletions cut 4 bases from V and 4 bases from J, with 13 bases between. This CDR3 has 15 residues. This CDR3 is CASSLRDPGTGELFF. The CDR3 region has the DNA TGTGCCAGCTCACTCCGGGACCCCGGCACCGGGGAGCTGTTTTTT.

Concerning this clone: At one of its ends the junction is not consistent with the germline gene, which may arise from a read error. The chain employs TRBV5-4 and TRBJ1-2, with D unclear. Germline V lookup: CDR1 SGHNT, CDR2 YYREEE (reference sequence). The CDR3 runs to 15 residues. As DNA, the CDR3 is TGTGCCAGCAGCCCAGACCCCGCGGGAGGCTATGGCTGCACCTTC. Protein sequence: CASSPDPAGGYGCTF.

The rearrangement uses TRBV10-3 and TRBJ1-1; maybe TRBD1 (6 bases). CDR1 is ENHRY and CDR2 is SYGVKD in the germline V gene. The ends were cut back, 1 base at V and 4 bases at J, with 16 bases in the middle. There are 16 residues in the CDR3. The CDR3 loop reads CAISEWDRDMTTEAFF. CDR3 sequence (DNA): TGTGCCATCAGTGAGTGGGACCGGGACATGACCACTGAAGCTTTCTTT.

The gene calls are TRBV6-1 and TRBJ1-6; D is possibly TRBD1 (6 bases). Trimming left V 6 bases short and J 6 bases short, with 15 bases between. The germline gives CDR1 MNHNS, CDR2 SASEGT. The CDR3 extends over 15 amino acids. The CDR3 nucleotides are TGTGCCAGCAGAAAACAGGGCCGTGGTAATTCACCCCTCCACTTT. Protein: CASRKQGRGNSPLHF.

The chain is built from TRBV9 and TRBJ1-4; D remains unclear. Deletions cut 6 bases from V and 2 bases from J, with 14 bases between. CDR1 is SGDLS and CDR2 is YYNGEE in the germline V gene. The CDR3 has 15 residues. CDR3 residues: CASNRAPGTNEKLFF. CDR3 bases: TGTGCCAGCAACCGGGCCCCCGGGACTAATGAAAAACTGTTTTTT.

This chain connects TRBV11-2 to TRBJ1-2; 7 positions agree with TRBD1. This CDR3 has 18 amino acids. The junction had 15 bases not matched to a gene; V was cut back by 1 base and J by 4 bases. Germline V gene sequence: CDR1 SGHAT, CDR2 FQNNGV. The CDR3 loop is CASSLAQPWQGVSYGYTF. The CDR3, as DNA: TGTGCCAGCAGCTTAGCCCAACCGTGGCAGGGGGTGTCCTATGGCTACACCTTC.

A word on this clone: A much larger clone differs from this one at a single base, so this may be a read error. The sample contains more than one DNA sequence encoding this CDR3. CDR3 protein: CASSSYSRDILGEAFF. CDR3 in DNA: TGTGCTAGCAGTTCATATTCCCGAGACATTCTCGGTGAAGCTTTCTTT. The J gene is TRBJ1-1, the V gene TRBV28; no firm D call. The CDR3 is 16 amino acids. Germline CDR1 is MDHEN and CDR2 is SYDVKM.

This clone showed up just a few times. The chain employs TRBV5-1 and TRBJ2-7; 7 bases agree with TRBD1. CDR1 and CDR2 (germline): SGHRS, YFSETQ. J was trimmed by 3 bases and V by 0 bases; bases with no gene match: 6. The CDR3 has 15 amino acids. CDR3 nucleotide sequence: TGCGCCAGCAGCTTGGCGCCAGGGGGAAACTACGAGCAGTACTTC. Its translation is CASSLAPGGNYEQYF.

Notes on this clone: This likely reflects a read error, since a far larger clone is one base away. The V call is TRBV30, the J call TRBJ1-6; tentative D call: TRBD1 (5 bases). The CDR3 extends over 14 amino acids. Trimming cost V 1 base and J 9 bases, with 13 bases left between them. Germline-derived CDR1 and CDR2 are GTSNPN and SVGIG (reference sequence). The DNA for the CDR3 is TGTGCCTGGAGTGAGGGCTTTGGGGGTTCACCCCTCCACTTT. This translates into CAWSEGFGGSPLHF.

The chain recombines TRBV11-2 with TRBJ1-2; weak D call: TRBD1 (6 bases). There are 13 residues in the CDR3. CDR1 is SGHAT, CDR2 FQNNGV, per germline. Trimming removed 1 base at V and 8 bases at J, with 11 bases between. The CDR3 DNA follows: TGTGCCAGCAGCTTAGGAGGGGGACCGGGCTACACCTTC. This sequence encodes CASSLGGGPGYTF.

The rearrangement links TRBV11-2 to TRBJ1-2; perhaps TRBD1 as D (5 bases). From germline, CDR1 is SGHAT and CDR2 FQNNGV. Trimming took off 7 bases at V and 0 bases at J, with 9 bases between the two ends. The CDR3 extends over 13 amino acids. In DNA form, the CDR3 reads TGTGCCAGCACTCGGGGGACTAACTATGGCTACACCTTC. Its protein is CASTRGTNYGYTF.

A few counts support this clone. This chain connects TRBV28 to TRBJ2-2; either TRBD1 or TRBD2 may supply D (5 bases each). Per germline, CDR1 MDHEN and CDR2 SYDVKM. The CDR3 has 16 residues. V shed 7 bases and J shed 3 bases, with 18 bases lying between them. The CDR3, as DNA: TGTGCCAGCACCCCAACCCAGGGACGGTACACCGGGGAGCTGTTTTTT. As protein: CASTPTQGRYTGELFF.

The J gene is TRBJ1-5, the V gene TRBV2; possibly TRBD1 for D (5 bases). Germline V gives CDR1 SNHLY, CDR2 FYNNEI. The CDR3 extends over 16 amino acids. The V and J ends lost 2 bases and 9 bases respectively, with 20 bases between them. This chain's CDR3 is CASSEILEWGRSPQHF. For the CDR3, the DNA is TGTGCCAGCAGTGAAATTCTCGAGTGGGGACGGTCGCCCCAGCATTTT. The full variable domain, completed using reference TRBV2 and TRBJ1-5, is EPEVTQTPSHQVTQMGQEVILRCVPISNHLYFYWYRQILGQKVEFLVSFYNNEISEKSEIFDDQFSVERPDGSNFTLKIRSTKLEDSAMYFCASSEILEWGRSPQHFGDGTRLSIL.

This sequence joins TRBV7-9 and TRBJ2-5, with TRBD1 as a possible D gene (6 bases). CDR1 and CDR2 from the germline V gene are SEHNR and FQNEAQ (reference sequence). The CDR3 has 16 residues. The V gene lost 4 bases and the J gene lost 5 bases, with 20 bases spanning the gap. The CDR3 region has the DNA TGTGCCAGCAGCTCTCGGACCCAGGGGCCTCTGGAGACCCAGTACTTC. Amino acid sequence: CASSSRTQGPLETQYF.

This clone has a handful of counts. This sequence joins TRBV14 and TRBJ1-2; D ambiguous. Germline-derived CDR1 and CDR2 are SGHDN and FVKESK. V gave up 3 bases and J gave up 2 bases, with 4 bases separating them. This CDR3 has 12 residues. DNA for the CDR3: TGTGCCAGCAGCCAGGGGAACTATGGCTACACCTTC. Residues: CASSQGNYGYTF.

This rearrangement joins TRBV7-3 to TRBJ1-1; the D gene is possibly TRBD1 (6 bases). V lost 5 bases to trimming and J lost 4 bases, with 11 bases between them. Germline-derived CDR1 and CDR2 are SGHTA and FQGTGA. The CDR3 runs 13 residues. The CDR3 bases are TGTGCCAGCAGCGCAACAGGGTCCACTGAAGCTTTCTTT. Encoded protein: CASSATGSTEAFF.

V gene TRBV28 combines with J gene TRBJ2-5, with 7 bases fitting TRBD1. V dropped 5 bases and J dropped 3; count of bases not matched to a gene: 15. This CDR3 comprises 17 residues. Germline V lookup: CDR1 MDHEN, CDR2 SYDVKM. In DNA form, the CDR3 reads TGTGCCAGCAGTCGCCCTTTTCCTACGGGACAGAAAGAGACCCAGTACTTC. This codes for CASSRPFPTGQKETQYF.

This clone was seen only once. The chain joins TRBV29-1 to TRBJ2-1, with 8 bases identical to TRBD2. Germline CDR1 reads SQVTM; CDR2 reads ANQGSEA. The ends lost 3 bases at V and 9 bases at J; junction bases unmatched: 10. CDR3 length: 14 residues. DNA for the CDR3: TGCAGCGTTGATTCCAGCGGGAGTCACGGTGAGCAGTTCTTC. Translation: CSVDSSGSHGEQFF.